The clone carrying this T cell receptor beta chain was detected once. These data are taken from a study of blood T cell repertoires in COVID-19. Whole-study context: Acute and convalescent COVID-19 samples came from the United States, Italy and Spain. T cells, B-cell-depleted T cells, or PBMCs supplied cDNA or gDNA.

Here immunoSEQ multiplex PCR was the method, and the copy in TCRdb shows in-frame clones only, minus some. The sample has about 24,000 clones, 70% to 90% seen once. Seattle participants joined during active infection and were tracked over time. Material for sequencing was peripheral blood. This receptor was obtained from a man between 65 and 79 years old with COVID-19, enrolled during active disease.

The CDR3 sequence: CASSLVGDRDHEQYF. The CDR3 DNA is TGTGCCAGCAGCTTGGTAGGGGACAGGGACCACGAGCAGTACTTC. This rearrangement joins TRBV5-5 to TRBJ2-7, with 9 nucleotides matching TRBD1. Germline values: CDR1 SGHKS, CDR2 YYEKEE (reference sequence). This CDR3 has 15 residues. V shed 0 bases, J shed 5 bases, and the junction held 6 bases outside the gene matches. The entire variable domain, with the rest obtained from reference TRBV5-5 and TRBJ2-7, is as follows: DAGVTQSPTHLIKTRGQQVTLRCSPISGHKSVSWYQQVLGQGPQFIFQYYEKEERGRGNFPDRFSARQFPNYSSELNVNALLLGDSALYLCASSLVGDRDHEQYFGPGTRLTVT.